Reported below is one T cell receptor beta chain. Its target is unknown. The data were obtained in a study of post-analysis software for immune sequencing data. Study details: Courses of disease covered relapsing-remitting, secondary progressive and progressive-relapsing multiple sclerosis. Findings of the study overall: Controls significantly exceeded multiple sclerosis patients in normalized Chao1 diversity. Batch-matched samples strongly co-clustered by F measure. Higher frequency in patients than in controls was seen for several TRBV segments, with TRBV5-6, TRBV5-1 and TRBV20-1 among them.

Unique molecular identifiers were carried by the TCR beta cDNA libraries. Via MiXCR, TCRdb re-called the PCR reads, giving one row per CDR3 protein. The repertoire consists of roughly 600,000 distinct CDR3 sequences, with roughly 47% occurring once and the leading ten covering 1.7%. The CDR3 loop spans 14 amino acids. Per the germline V gene, CDR1 is DFQATT and CDR2 is SNEGSKA (reference sequence). Trimming took off 0 bases at V and 0 bases at J, with 8 bases between the two ends. The J gene is TRBJ1-2, the V gene TRBV20-1, with D unclear. The specimen was blood. The receptor comes from a girl aged 10 to 17 with multiple sclerosis. The CDR3 nucleotides read TGCAGTGCTAGAGATTCGGTAACTAACTATGGCTACACCTTC. This gives the protein CSARDSVTNYGYTF.